One and the same sample provided the 19 T cell receptor beta chains below, sequenced in a study of blood T cell repertoires in COVID-19. TCRdb keeps only in-frame clones here, not all; method: immunoSEQ multiplex PCR. Of roughly 230,000 clones in the sample, approximately 80% were seen once. The sample taken for sequencing was peripheral blood. All receptors derive from a man in his forties with acute or convalescent COVID-19.

The rearrangement links TRBV7-8 to TRBJ2-7; 8 nucleotides match TRBD2. Looked up from germline, CDR1 is SGHVS and CDR2 is FQNEAQ. The CDR3 covers 15 residues. The trim removed 4 bases at V and 1 base at J, leaving 6 bases unmatched. CDR3: CASSSREGRSYEQYF. Here the CDR3 DNA reads TGTGCCAGCAGCTCACGGGAGGGCAGGTCCTACGAGCAGTACTTC.

The gene calls are TRBV28 and TRBJ1-5, with 8 bases lining up with TRBD1. Per the germline V gene, CDR1 is MDHEN and CDR2 is SYDVKM. The CDR3 consists of 15 residues. V lost 6 bases, J lost 7 bases, and 11 bases stayed unmatched. The DNA of the CDR3 is TGTGCCAGCAGACGCCGACAGGGGAAAGGACAGCCCCAGCATTTT. Protein: CASRRRQGKGQPQHF.

This clone has only one observation. V usage is TRBV5-1 and J usage is TRBJ1-1; 9 bases are a match to TRBD1. J lost 7 bases, V lost 4 bases, and 11 bases had no gene match. Germline V gives CDR1 SGHRS, CDR2 YFSETQ. The CDR3 is 15 residues long. CDR3 nucleotide sequence: TGCGCCAGCAGCCCGTTGGACAGGGGCGGCTTTGAAGCTTTCTTT. Its protein is CASSPLDRGGFEAFF.

The rearrangement joins TRBV18 to TRBJ2-2; 9 positions agree with TRBD1. Germline V CDR1 and CDR2: KGHSH, LQKENI. V shed 5 bases, J shed 3 bases, and the junction held 7 bases outside the gene matches. The CDR3 has 16 residues. The CDR3 region has the DNA TGTGCCAGCTCATCGCGGACAGGGGCGGACACCGGGGAGCTGTTTTTT. Translation: CASSSRTGADTGELFF.

The CDR3 region is CASSPTGDTGELFF. Written as DNA, the CDR3 is TGTGCCAGCAGCCCCACGGGGGATACCGGGGAGCTGTTTTTT. The chain combines TRBV7-8 with TRBJ2-2; D possibly corresponds to TRBD2 (6 bases). The CDR3 has 14 residues. V lost 5 bases, J lost 5 bases, and 12 bases lay in between. CDR1 SGHVS and CDR2 FQNEAQ come from the germline V gene.

This chain links TRBV6-5 with TRBJ1-2; unclear D gene. The CDR3 has 13 amino acids. CDR1 and CDR2 from the germline V gene are MNHEY and SVGAGI. The ends were cut back, 4 bases at V and 7 bases at J, with 13 bases in the middle. CDR3: CASSFGATGGYTF. DNA for the CDR3: TGTGCCAGCAGTTTCGGAGCTACTGGTGGCTACACCTTC.

The chain carries TRBV4-2 and TRBJ2-3, with a tentative D call TRBD2 (6 bases). CDR1 and CDR2 from the germline V gene are LGHNA and YNFKEQ. Trimming removed 3 bases at V and 1 base at J, with 14 bases between. CDR3 length: 16 amino acids. The CDR3 DNA follows: TGTGCCAGCAGCCAGGAGGGTTTACGGGGCACAGATACGCAGTATTTT. Amino acid sequence: CASSQEGLRGTDTQYF.

A remark on this clone: The same CDR3 also results from other DNA sequences found in this sample. The chain is built from TRBV19 and TRBJ1-1; 7 bases align to TRBD1. Germline CDR1 is LNHDA and CDR2 is SQIVND (reference sequence). The CDR3 totals 13 residues. The V gene end was trimmed by 6 bases and the J gene end by 1 base; junction bases not matched to a gene: 2. CDR3 DNA: TGTGCCAGTAGGAGGACAGGGAACACTGAAGCTTTCTTT. It encodes CASRRTGNTEAFF.

The CDR3, as DNA: TGTGCCAGCTCATCGGAGGGTACTGAGCAGTTCTTC. This encodes CASSSEGTEQFF. The chain is built from TRBV18 and TRBJ2-1; a possible D gene is TRBD2 (6 bases). The CDR3 is 12 residues long. CDR1 is KGHSH and CDR2 is LQKENI in the germline V gene. V gave up 5 bases and J gave up 9 bases, with 11 bases separating them.

This sequence joins TRBV12-3 or TRBV12-4 and TRBJ2-5; possibly TRBD2 for D (5 bases). The V gene lost 3 bases and the J gene lost 5 bases, with 10 bases spanning the gap. The CDR3 is made up of 13 amino acids. CDR3 sequence reads: CASSFSGWETQYF. The CDR3 nucleotides read TGTGCCAGCAGTTTCTCGGGATGGGAGACCCAGTACTTC.

V is TRBV5-4 and J is TRBJ1-1; no reliable D call. The germline CDR1 and CDR2 sequences are SGHNT and YYREEE (reference sequence). V lost 0 bases to trimming and J lost 1 base, with 13 bases between them. The CDR3 has 16 residues. The CDR3 DNA sequence: TGTGCCAGCAGCTTGGGATCTCAACCCAGGAACACTGAAGCTTTCTTT. Encoded protein: CASSLGSQPRNTEAFF.

The rearrangement uses TRBV28 and TRBJ1-1, with 7 bases identical to TRBD1. With V trimmed by 6 bases and J by 3 bases, 10 bases remained unmatched. Per germline, CDR1 MDHEN and CDR2 SYDVKM. This CDR3 comprises 15 residues. The CDR3 coding sequence is TGTGCCAGCAGGAGACAGGGTGGGGATCACACTGAAGCTTTCTTT. This gives the protein CASRRQGGDHTEAFF. Full variable domain (missing parts from reference TRBV28 and TRBJ1-1): DVKVTQSSRYLVKRTGEKVFLECVQDMDHENMFWYRQDPGLGLRLIYFSYDVKMKEKGDIPEGYSVSREKKERFSLILESASTNQTSMYLCASRRQGGDHTEAFFGQGTRLTVV.

This clone has only a few counts. The DNA of the CDR3 is TGTGCCAGCGGCAGGGGGCCTACTGAAGCTTTCTTT. Translation: CASGRGPTEAFF. J is TRBJ1-1 and V is TRBV11-2; 8 positions match TRBD1. Per the germline V gene, CDR1 is SGHAT and CDR2 is FQNNGV. With V trimmed by 8 bases and J by 5 bases, 4 bases remained unmatched. The CDR3 extends over 12 amino acids. Supplemented by reference TRBV11-2 and TRBJ1-1, the full variable domain reads EAGVAQSPRYKIIEKRQSVAFWCNPISGHATLYWYQQILGQGPKLLIQFQNNGVVDDSQLPKDRFSAERLKGVDSTLKIQPAKLEDSAVYLCASGRGPTEAFFGQGTRLTVV.

A note on this clone: This same CDR3 is encoded by further DNA sequences in the sample. The rearrangement links TRBV7-2 to TRBJ1-1; the D gene is possibly TRBD1 (6 bases). This CDR3 is built from 14 residues. Germline V CDR1 and CDR2: SGHTA, FQGNSA. V was shortened by 1 base and J by 1 base, with 7 bases between the two germline ends. CDR3 region: CASSLVGGNTEAFF. The CDR3 region has the DNA TGTGCCAGCAGCTTAGTAGGGGGGAACACTGAAGCTTTCTTT. The entire variable domain, with the rest obtained from reference TRBV7-2 and TRBJ1-1, is as follows: GAGVSQSPSNKVTEKGKDVELRCDPISGHTALYWYRQSLGQGLEFLIYFQGNSAPDKSGLPSDRFSAERTGGSVSTLTIQRTQQEDSAVYLCASSLVGGNTEAFFGQGTRLTVV.

The chain has TRBV19 and TRBJ2-1; TRBD2 might be the D (5 bases). The CDR3 is made up of 14 amino acids. Germline CDR1 reads LNHDA; CDR2 reads SQIVND (reference sequence). V was shortened by 9 bases and J by 0 bases, with 12 bases between the two germline ends. The CDR3 region is CASRESSSYNEQFF. The CDR3 DNA reads as TGTGCCAGCCGGGAAAGCAGCTCCTACAATGAGCAGTTCTTC. Drawing the rest from reference TRBV19 and TRBJ2-1, the complete variable domain is DGGITQSPKYLFRKEGQNVTLSCEQNLNHDAMYWYRQDPGQGLRLIYYSQIVNDFQKGDIAEGYSVSREKKESFPLTVTSAQKNPTAFYLCASRESSSYNEQFFGPGTRLTVL.

The chain combines TRBV29-1 with TRBJ2-7; TRBD1 aligns across 11 bases. The CDR3 runs 13 residues. Germline trimming cut 1 base from V and 6 bases from J; bases unmatched to any gene: 2. Germline V gives CDR1 SQVTM, CDR2 ANQGSEA. The CDR3 protein is CSVEAGTGGEQYF. The CDR3 DNA is TGCAGCGTTGAAGCCGGGACAGGGGGCGAGCAGTACTTC.

This clone was observed once. The gene calls are TRBV7-6 and TRBJ2-3, with 7 nucleotides matching TRBD1. The CDR3 is made up of 16 amino acids. Germline-derived CDR1 and CDR2 are SGHVS and FNYEAQ. Germline trimming cut 1 base from V and 6 bases from J; bases unmatched to any gene: 10. The CDR3 DNA reads TGTGCCAGCAGCTTAGGCAGGGGACAGAGTCGGGATACGCAGTATTTT. This codes for CASSLGRGQSRDTQYF.

The rearrangement links TRBV28 to TRBJ1-1, with 10 bases identical to TRBD1. CDR1 and CDR2 from the germline V gene are MDHEN and SYDVKM. The CDR3 loop spans 18 amino acids. V was pared by 4 bases and J by 0 bases, with 11 bases of the junction left unmatched. CDR3 in DNA: TGTGCCAGCAGTTCAAGGACAGGGGGGGTTACGCTGAACACTGAAGCTTTCTTT. This translates into CASSSRTGGVTLNTEAFF.

V is TRBV6-2 or TRBV6-3 and J is TRBJ1-5; D call uncertain. The germline V and J ends were trimmed by 3 bases and 4 bases, with 13 bases remaining between them. CDR3 size: 15 residues. The germline CDR1 and CDR2 sequences are MNHEY and SVGEGT. CDR3 in DNA: TGTGCCAGCAGTTATTTAGGTTTCGGGAATCAGCCCCAGCATTTT. Protein product: CASSYLGFGNQPQHF.